This paragraph reports one TCR beta chain. In the source study's methods: Amplification of reference gene primers was used by the study to estimate nucleated cell counts. Generated by immunoSEQ multiplex PCR, the TCRdb table keeps only in-frame clones and is missing some. For V, J and clone size, that table is used; D and trimming come from the DNA. The sample consists of 240,000 or so clones, around 88% of them appearing once. The data were obtained in a study of blood T cell repertoires in COVID-19. Per germline, CDR1 SGHTA and CDR2 FQGNSA. The CDR3 runs to 16 residues. After removal of 7 bases from V and 3 bases from J, the junction contained 11 bases not matched to a gene. Adults between roughly 18 and 95 years of age took part from 24 US areas.

J is TRBJ1-4 and V is TRBV7-2; 7 bases align to TRBD1. The receptor's source is a woman aged 45-65 years who had recovered from COVID-19. Sequencing was carried out using PBMCs or T cells enriched from blood (not recorded which). The CDR3 coding sequence is TGTGCCAGCATCCCCCAGCCAGGGGGTGCTAATGAAAAACTGTTTTTT. Its protein is CASIPQPGGANEKLFF.